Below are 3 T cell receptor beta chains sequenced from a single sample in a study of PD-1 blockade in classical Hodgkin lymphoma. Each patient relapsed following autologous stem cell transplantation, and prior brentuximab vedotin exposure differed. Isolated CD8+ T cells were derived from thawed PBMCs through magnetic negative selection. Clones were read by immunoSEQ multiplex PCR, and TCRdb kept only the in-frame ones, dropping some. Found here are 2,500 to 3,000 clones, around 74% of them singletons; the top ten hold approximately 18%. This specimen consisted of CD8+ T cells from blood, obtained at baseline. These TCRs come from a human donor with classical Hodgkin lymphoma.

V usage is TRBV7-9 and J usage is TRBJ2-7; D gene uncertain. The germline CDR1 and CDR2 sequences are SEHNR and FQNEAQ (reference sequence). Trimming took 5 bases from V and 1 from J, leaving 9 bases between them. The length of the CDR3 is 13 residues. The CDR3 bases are TGTGCCAGCAGCCCGGCGGATTCCTACGAGCAGTACTTC. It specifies CASSPADSYEQYF.

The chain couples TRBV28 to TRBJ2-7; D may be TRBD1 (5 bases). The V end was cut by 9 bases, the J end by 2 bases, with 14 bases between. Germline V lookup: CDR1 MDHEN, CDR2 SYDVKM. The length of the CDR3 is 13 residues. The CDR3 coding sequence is TGTGCCAGTTCCAAAGTAGGGGCCTACGAGCAGTACTTC. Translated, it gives CASSKVGAYEQYF. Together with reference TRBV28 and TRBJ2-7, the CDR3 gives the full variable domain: DVKVTQSSRYLVKRTGEKVFLECVQDMDHENMFWYRQDPGLGLRLIYFSYDVKMKEKGDIPEGYSVSREKKERFSLILESASTNQTSMYLCASSKVGAYEQYFGPGTRLTVT.

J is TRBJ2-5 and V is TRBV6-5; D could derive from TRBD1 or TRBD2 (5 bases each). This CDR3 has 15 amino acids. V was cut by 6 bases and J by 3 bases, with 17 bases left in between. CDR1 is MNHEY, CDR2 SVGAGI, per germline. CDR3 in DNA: TGTGCCAGCAGCTACGGGCTGGGGCGGGAAGAGACCCAGTACTTC. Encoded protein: CASSYGLGREETQYF.